The clone carrying this T cell receptor beta chain has more than one count but fewer than ten. This specimen belongs to a study of blood T cell repertoires in COVID-19. Libraries were prepared by immunoSEQ multiplex PCR; TCRdb keeps only in-frame clonotypes and omits some of them. The sample contains about 300,000 clones, 85% of which appear only once. The CDR3 loop spans 15 amino acids. CDR1 and CDR2 (germline): GTSNPN, SVGIG (reference sequence). Trimming cost V 5 bases and J 5 bases, with 18 bases left between them. The source of this sequence is a woman between 50 and 59 years old who had recovered from COVID-19. V usage is TRBV30 and J usage is TRBJ2-2; possibly TRBD2 for D (6 bases). What was sequenced was PBMCs or T cells enriched from blood (not recorded which). The CDR3 is CAWWDFTRRTGELFF. Written as DNA, the CDR3 is TGTGCCTGGTGGGACTTTACTCGGCGGACCGGGGAGCTGTTTTTT.